The next 2 T cell receptor beta chains were all read from a single sample in a study of T cell responses to AZD1222 COVID-19 vaccine (dated by TCRdb to about 2021). The time point label of this sample denotes: baseline before first vaccination. The library was generated by the immunoSEQ multiplex PCR assay. The immuneACCESS repertoire file appears here via TCRdb, limited to in-frame rearrangements. These files lack a portion of the clones; in checked studies, under half of the deficit traces to unresolved V genes, and the cause of the others is not known. For this sample the table gives around 140,000 clones, of which approximately 88% were detected only once. 6.3% of the sample comes from the top ten. The material sequenced was peripheral blood, taken on day 0 of AZD1222 vaccination. Receptor source: an adult in good health.

The rearrangement joins TRBV30 to TRBJ1-5; 7 bases agree with TRBD1. The CDR3 is 14 residues long. Trimming cost V 1 base and J 1 base; bases outside gene matches: 1. Germline lookup yields CDR1 GTSNPN and CDR2 SVGIG (reference sequence). The CDR3 loop is CAWSAQGSNQPQHF. CDR3 DNA sequence: TGTGCCTGGAGTGCACAGGGGAGCAATCAGCCCCAGCATTTT.

The chain employs TRBV4-2 and TRBJ2-3; no clear D. Germline loops: CDR1 LGHNA, CDR2 YNFKEQ. The ends were cut back, 0 bases at V and 2 bases at J, with 6 bases in the middle. This CDR3 region has 14 residues. The CDR3: CASSQDGYTDTQYF. The CDR3 region has the DNA TGTGCCAGCAGCCAAGATGGGTACACAGATACGCAGTATTTT.